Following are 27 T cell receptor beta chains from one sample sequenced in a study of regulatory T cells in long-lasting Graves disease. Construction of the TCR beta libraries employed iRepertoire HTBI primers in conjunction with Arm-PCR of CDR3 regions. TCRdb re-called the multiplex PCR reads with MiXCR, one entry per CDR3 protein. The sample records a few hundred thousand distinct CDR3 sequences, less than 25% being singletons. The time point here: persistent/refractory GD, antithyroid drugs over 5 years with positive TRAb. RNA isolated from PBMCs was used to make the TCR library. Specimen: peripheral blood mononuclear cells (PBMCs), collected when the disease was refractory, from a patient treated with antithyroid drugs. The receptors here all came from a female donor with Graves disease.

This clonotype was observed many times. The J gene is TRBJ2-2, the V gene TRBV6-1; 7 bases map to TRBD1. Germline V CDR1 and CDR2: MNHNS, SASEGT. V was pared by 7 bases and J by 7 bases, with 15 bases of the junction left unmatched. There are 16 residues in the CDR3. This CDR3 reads CASTTRQGTFGGELFF. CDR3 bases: TGTGCCAGCACAACAAGACAGGGCACCTTCGGCGGGGAGCTGTTTTTT.

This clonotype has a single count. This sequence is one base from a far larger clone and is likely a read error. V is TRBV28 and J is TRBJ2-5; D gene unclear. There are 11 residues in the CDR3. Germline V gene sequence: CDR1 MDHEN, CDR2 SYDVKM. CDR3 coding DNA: TGTGCCAGCAGACTACAAGGGACCCAGTACTTC. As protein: CASRLQGTQYF. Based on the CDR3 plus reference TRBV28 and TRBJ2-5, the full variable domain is DVKVTQSSRYLVKRTGEKVFLECVQDMDHENMFWYRQDPGLGLRLIYFSYDVKMKEKGDIPEGYSVSREKKERFSLILESASTNQTSMYLCASRLQGTQYFGPGTRLLVL.

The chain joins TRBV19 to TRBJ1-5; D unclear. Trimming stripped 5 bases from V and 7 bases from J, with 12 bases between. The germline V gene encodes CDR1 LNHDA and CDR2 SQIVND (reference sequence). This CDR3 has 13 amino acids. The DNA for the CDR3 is TGTGCCAGTAGTCGCCCGGCGGGGCAGCCCCAGCATTTT. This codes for CASSRPAGQPQHF. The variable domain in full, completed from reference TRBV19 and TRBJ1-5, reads DGGITQSPKYLFRKEGQNVTLSCEQNLNHDAMYWYRQDPGQGLRLIYYSQIVNDFQKGDIAEGYSVSREKKESFPLTVTSAQKNPTAFYLCASSRPAGQPQHFGDGTRLSIL.

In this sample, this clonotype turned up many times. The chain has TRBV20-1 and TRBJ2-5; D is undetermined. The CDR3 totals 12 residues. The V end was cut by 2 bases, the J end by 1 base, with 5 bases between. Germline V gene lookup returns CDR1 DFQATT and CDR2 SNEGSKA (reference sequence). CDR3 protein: CSARSSQETQYF. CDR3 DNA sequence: TGCAGTGCTAGATCTAGCCAAGAGACCCAGTACTTC.

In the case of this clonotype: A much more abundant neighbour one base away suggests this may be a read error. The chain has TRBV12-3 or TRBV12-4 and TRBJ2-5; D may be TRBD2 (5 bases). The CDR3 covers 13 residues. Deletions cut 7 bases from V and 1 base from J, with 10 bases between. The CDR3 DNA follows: TGTGCCAGCACCGAGGGCCCCCAAGAGACCCAGTACTTC. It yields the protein CASTEGPQETQYF.

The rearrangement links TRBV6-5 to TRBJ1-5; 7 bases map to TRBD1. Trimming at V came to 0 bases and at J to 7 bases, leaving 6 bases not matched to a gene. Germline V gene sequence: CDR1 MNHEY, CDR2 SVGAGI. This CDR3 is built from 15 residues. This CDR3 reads CASSYSRQGDQPQHF. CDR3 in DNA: TGTGCCAGCAGTTACTCGCGGCAGGGGGACCAGCCCCAGCATTTT.

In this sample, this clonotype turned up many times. The CDR3 DNA reads as TGTGCCAGTCGATTACAGGGGTACTCCTACGAGCAGTACTTC. It is translated as CASRLQGYSYEQYF. The V call is TRBV2, the J call TRBJ2-7; 7 nucleotides match TRBD1. This CDR3 spans 14 amino acids. V gave up 9 bases and J gave up 0 bases; unmatched junction bases: 8. The germline V gene has CDR1 SNHLY and CDR2 FYNNEI.

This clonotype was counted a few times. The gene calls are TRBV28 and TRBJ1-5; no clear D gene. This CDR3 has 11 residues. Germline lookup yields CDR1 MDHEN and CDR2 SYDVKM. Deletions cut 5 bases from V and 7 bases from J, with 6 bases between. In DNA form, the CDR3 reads TGTGCCAGCAGTCATAAACAGCCCCAGCATTTT. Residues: CASSHKQPQHF.

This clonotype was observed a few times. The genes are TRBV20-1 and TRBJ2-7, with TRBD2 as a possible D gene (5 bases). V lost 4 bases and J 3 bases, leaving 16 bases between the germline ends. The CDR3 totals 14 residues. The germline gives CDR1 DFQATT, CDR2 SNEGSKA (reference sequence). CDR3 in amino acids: CSAIGVDGNYEQYF. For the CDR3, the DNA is TGCAGTGCTATCGGAGTGGACGGGAACTACGAGCAGTACTTC.

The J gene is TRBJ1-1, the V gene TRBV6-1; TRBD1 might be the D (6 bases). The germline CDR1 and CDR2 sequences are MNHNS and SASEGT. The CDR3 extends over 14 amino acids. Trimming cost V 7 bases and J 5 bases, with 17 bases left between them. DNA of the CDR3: TGTGCCAGCACCGACAGTGGGGGCGCAACTGAAGCTTTCTTT. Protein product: CASTDSGGATEAFF.

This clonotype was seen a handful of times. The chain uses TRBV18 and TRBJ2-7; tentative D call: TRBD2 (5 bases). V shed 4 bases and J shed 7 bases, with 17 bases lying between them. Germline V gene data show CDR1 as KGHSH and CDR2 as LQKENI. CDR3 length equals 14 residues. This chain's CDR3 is CASSLKEAQGEQYF. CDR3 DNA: TGTGCCAGCTCACTTAAGGAGGCGCAAGGGGAGCAGTACTTC.

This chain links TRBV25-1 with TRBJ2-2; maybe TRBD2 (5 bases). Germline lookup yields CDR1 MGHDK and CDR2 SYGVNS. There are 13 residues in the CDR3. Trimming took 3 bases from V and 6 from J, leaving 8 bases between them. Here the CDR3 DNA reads TGTGCCAGCAGTGATTACGGGGCCGGGGAGCTGTTTTTT. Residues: CASSDYGAGELFF.

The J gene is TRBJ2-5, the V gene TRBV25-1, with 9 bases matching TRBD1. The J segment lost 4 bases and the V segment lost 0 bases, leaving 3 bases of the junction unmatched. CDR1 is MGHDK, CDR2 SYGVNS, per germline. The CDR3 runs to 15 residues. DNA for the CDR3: TGTGCCAGCAGTGAATATACAGGGGGCTCAGAGACCCAGTACTTC. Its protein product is CASSEYTGGSETQYF. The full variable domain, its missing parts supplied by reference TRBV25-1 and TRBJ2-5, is EADIYQTPRYLVIGTGKKITLECSQTMGHDKMYWYQQDPGMELHLIHYSYGVNSTEKGDLSSESTVSRIRTEHFPLTLESARPSHTSQYLCASSEYTGGSETQYFGPGTRLLVL.

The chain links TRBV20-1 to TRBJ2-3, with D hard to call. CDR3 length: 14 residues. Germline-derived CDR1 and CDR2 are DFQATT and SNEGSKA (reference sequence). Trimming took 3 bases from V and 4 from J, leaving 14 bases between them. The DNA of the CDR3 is TGCAGTGCTAGTTGGGGATTTGGGGCAGATACGCAGTATTTT. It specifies CSASWGFGADTQYF.

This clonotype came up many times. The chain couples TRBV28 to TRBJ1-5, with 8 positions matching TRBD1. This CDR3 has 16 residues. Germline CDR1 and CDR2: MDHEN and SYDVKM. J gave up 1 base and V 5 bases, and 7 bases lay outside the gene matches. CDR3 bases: TGTGCCAGCAGTCAAACGACAGGGGCCAGCAATCAGCCCCAGCATTTT. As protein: CASSQTTGASNQPQHF.

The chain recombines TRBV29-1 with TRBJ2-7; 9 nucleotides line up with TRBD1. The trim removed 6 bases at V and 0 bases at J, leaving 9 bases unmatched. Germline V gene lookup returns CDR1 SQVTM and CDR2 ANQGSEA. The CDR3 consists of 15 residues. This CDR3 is CSVAPGQGLSYEQYF. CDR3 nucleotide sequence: TGCAGCGTCGCTCCGGGACAGGGCCTCTCCTACGAGCAGTACTTC.

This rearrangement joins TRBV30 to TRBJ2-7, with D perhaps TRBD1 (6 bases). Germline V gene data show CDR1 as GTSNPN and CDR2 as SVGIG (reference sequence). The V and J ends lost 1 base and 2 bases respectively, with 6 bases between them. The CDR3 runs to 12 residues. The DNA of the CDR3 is TGTGCCTGGAGTGGGACAGCCTACGAGCAGTACTTC. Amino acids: CAWSGTAYEQYF.

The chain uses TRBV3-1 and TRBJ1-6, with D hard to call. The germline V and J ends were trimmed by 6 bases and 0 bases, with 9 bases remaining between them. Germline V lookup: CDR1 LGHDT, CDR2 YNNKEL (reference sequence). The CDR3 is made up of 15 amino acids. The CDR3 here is CASRTESSYNSPLHF. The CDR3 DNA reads TGTGCCAGCAGAACAGAGAGCTCCTATAATTCACCCCTCCACTTT.

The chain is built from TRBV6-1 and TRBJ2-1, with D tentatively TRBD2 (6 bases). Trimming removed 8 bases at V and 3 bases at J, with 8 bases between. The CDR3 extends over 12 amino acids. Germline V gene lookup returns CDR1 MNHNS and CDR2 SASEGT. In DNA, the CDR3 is TGTGCCAGCGCTAGCGTCTACAATGAGCAGTTCTTC. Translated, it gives CASASVYNEQFF.

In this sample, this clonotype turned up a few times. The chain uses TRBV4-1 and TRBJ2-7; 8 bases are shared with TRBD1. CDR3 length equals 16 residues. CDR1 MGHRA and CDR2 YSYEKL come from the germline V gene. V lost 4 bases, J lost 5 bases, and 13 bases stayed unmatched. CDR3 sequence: CASSRGSARGHNEQYF. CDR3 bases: TGCGCCAGCAGCCGAGGTTCCGCCAGGGGGCATAACGAGCAGTACTTC.

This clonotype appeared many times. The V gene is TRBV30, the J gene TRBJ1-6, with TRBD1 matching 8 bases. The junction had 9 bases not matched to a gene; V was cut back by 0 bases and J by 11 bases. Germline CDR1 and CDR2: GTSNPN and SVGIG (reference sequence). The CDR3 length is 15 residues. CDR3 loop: CAWSVLQGARAPLHF. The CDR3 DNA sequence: TGTGCCTGGAGTGTACTTCAGGGGGCGAGGGCACCCCTCCACTTT.

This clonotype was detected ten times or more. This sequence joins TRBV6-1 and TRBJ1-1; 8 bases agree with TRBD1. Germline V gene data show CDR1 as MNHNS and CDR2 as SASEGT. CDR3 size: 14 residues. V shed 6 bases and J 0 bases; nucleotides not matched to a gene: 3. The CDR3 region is CASRKDRVNTEAFF. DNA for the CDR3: TGTGCCAGCAGGAAGGACAGGGTGAACACTGAAGCTTTCTTT.

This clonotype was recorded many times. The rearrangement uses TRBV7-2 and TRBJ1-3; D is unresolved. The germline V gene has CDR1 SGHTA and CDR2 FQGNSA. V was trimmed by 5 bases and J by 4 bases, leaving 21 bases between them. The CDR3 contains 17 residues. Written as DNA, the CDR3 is TGTGCCAGCAGCACCCAGAGTAGGGTCGCGGGCGGAAACACCATATATTTT. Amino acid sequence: CASSTQSRVAGGNTIYF. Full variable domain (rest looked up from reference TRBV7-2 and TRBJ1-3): GAGVSQSPSNKVTEKGKDVELRCDPISGHTALYWYRQSLGQGLEFLIYFQGNSAPDKSGLPSDRFSAERTGGSVSTLTIQRTQQEDSAVYLCASSTQSRVAGGNTIYFGEGSWLTVV.

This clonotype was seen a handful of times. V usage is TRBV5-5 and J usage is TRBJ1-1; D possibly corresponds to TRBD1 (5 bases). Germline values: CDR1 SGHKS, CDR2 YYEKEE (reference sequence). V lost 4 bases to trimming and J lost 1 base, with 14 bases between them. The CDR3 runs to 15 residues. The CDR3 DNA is TGTGCCAGCAGCCCCGTCGGGGCGCCGAACACTGAAGCTTTCTTT. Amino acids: CASSPVGAPNTEAFF.

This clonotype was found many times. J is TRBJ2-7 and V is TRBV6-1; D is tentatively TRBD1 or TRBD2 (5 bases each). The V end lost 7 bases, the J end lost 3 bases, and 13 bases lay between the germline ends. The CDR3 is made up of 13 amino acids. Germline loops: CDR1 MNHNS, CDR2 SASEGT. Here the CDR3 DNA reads TGTGCCAGCAACCGGCAGGGAGTCTACGAGCAGTACTTC. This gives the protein CASNRQGVYEQYF.

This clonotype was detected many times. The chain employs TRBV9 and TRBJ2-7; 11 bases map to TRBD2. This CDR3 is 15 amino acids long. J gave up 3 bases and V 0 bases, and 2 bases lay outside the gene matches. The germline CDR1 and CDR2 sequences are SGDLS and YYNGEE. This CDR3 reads CASSVGTSGSYEQYF. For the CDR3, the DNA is TGTGCCAGCAGCGTAGGAACTAGCGGGAGCTACGAGCAGTACTTC. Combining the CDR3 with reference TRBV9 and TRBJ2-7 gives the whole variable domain DSGVTQTPKHLITATGQRVTLRCSPRSGDLSVYWYQQSLDQGLQFLIQYYNGEERAKGNILERFSAQQFPDLHSELNLSSLELGDSALYFCASSVGTSGSYEQYFGPGTRLTVT.

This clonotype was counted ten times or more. CDR3 protein: CASSEVRTGGNIQYF. The CDR3, as DNA: TGTGCCAGCAGTGAAGTGAGGACAGGGGGAAACATTCAGTACTTC. The chain is built from TRBV2 and TRBJ2-4, with TRBD1 identical over 10 bases. Trimming took 1 base from V and 6 from J; bases not matched to a gene: 3. The CDR3 is 15 residues long. CDR1 and CDR2 from the germline V gene are SNHLY and FYNNEI.